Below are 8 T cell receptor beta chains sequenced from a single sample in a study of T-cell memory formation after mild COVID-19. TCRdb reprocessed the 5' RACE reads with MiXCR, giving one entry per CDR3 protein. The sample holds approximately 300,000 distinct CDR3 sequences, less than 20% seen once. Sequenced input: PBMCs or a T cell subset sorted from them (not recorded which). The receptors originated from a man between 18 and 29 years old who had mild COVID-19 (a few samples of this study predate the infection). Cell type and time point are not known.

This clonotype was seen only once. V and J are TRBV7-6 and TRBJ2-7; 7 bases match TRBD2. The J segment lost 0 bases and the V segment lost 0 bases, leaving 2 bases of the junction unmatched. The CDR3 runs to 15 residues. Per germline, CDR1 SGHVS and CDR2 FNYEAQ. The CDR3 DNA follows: TGTGCCAGCAGCTTAGCGGGGAGGGCCTCCTACGAGCAGTACTTC. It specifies CASSLAGRASYEQYF.

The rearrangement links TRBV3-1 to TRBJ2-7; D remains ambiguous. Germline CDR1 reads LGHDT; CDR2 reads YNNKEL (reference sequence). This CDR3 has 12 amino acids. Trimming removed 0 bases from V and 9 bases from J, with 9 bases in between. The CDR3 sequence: CASSQDVGVQYF. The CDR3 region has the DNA TGTGCCAGCAGCCAAGATGTTGGGGTGCAGTACTTC.

CDR3 bases: TGTGCCAGCAGCTACTCTCCCGTGGGGGTTGCACCCCTCCACTTT. It is translated as CASSYSPVGVAPLHF. The chain combines TRBV7-9 with TRBJ1-6, with D maybe TRBD1 (5 bases). The CDR3 is 15 amino acids. Trimming shortened V by 4 bases and J by 11 bases, and 18 bases separated the two germline ends. Germline V gene data show CDR1 as SEHNR and CDR2 as FQNEAQ (reference sequence).

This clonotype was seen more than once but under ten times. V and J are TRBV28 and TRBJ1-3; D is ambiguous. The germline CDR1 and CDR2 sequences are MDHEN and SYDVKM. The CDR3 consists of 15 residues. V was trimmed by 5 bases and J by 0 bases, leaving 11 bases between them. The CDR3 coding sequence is TGTGCCAGCAGTCTAGGGAGTGGCTCTGGAAACACCATATATTTT. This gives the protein CASSLGSGSGNTIYF.

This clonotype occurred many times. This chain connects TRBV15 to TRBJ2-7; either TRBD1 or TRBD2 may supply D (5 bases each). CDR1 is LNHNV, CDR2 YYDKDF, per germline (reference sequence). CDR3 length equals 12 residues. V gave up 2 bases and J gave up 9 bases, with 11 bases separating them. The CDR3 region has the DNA TGTGCCACCAGCAGACAATCAGGGACGCAGTACGTC. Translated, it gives CATSRQSGTQYV.

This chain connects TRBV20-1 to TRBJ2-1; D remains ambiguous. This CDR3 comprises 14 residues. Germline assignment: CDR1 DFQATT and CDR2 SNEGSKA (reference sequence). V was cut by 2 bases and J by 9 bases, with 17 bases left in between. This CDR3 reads CSARNPSEISEQFF. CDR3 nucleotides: TGCAGTGCTAGAAATCCATCGGAAATTAGTGAGCAGTTCTTC.

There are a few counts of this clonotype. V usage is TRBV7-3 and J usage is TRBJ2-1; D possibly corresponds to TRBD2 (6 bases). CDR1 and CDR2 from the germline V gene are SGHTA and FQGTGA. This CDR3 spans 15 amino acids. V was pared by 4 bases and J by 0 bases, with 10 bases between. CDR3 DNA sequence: TGTGCCAGCAGCTGGGACTCCGGCTCCTACAATGAGCAGTTCTTC. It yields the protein CASSWDSGSYNEQFF.

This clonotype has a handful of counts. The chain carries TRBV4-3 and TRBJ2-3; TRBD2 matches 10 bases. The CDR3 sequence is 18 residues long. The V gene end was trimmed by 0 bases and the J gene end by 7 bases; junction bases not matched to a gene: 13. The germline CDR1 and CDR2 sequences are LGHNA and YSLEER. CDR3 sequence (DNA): TGCGCCAGCAGCCAAGAACCCCTCCTAGCGGGGGAAGGTAATACGCAGTATTTT. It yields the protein CASSQEPLLAGEGNTQYF.